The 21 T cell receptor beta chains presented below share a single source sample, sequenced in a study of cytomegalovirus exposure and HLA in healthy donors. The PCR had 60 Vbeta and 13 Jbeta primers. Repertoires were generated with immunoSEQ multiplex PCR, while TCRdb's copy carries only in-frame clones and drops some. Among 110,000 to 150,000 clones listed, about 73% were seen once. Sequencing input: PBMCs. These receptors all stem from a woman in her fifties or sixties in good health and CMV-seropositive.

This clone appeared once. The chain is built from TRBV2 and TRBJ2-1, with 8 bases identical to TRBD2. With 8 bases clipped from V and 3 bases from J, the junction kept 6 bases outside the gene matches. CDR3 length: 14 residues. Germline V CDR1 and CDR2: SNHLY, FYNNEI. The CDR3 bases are TGTGCCAGCGGTCGGGGGGGAGGCTACAATGAGCAGTTCTTC. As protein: CASGRGGGYNEQFF.

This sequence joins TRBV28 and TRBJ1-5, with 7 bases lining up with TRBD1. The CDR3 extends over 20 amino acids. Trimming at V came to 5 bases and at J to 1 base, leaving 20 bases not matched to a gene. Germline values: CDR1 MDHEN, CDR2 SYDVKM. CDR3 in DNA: TGTGCCAGCAGTCCTAACCGGGGAAGGGGGCCTTGGGGGAGCAATCAGCCCCAGCATTTT. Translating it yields CASSPNRGRGPWGSNQPQHF.

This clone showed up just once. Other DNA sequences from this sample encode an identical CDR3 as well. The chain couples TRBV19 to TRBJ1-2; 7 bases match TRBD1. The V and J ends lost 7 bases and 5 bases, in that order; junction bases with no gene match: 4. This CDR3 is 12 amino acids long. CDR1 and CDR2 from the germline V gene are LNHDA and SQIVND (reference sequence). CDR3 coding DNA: TGTGCCAGTACGACAGGGAGGTATGGCTACACCTTC. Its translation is CASTTGRYGYTF.

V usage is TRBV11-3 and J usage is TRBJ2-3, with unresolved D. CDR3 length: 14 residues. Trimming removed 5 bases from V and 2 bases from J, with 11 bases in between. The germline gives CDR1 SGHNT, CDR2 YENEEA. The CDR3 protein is CASSPTLVTDTQYF. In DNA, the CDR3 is TGTGCCAGCAGCCCGACACTCGTCACAGATACGCAGTATTTT.

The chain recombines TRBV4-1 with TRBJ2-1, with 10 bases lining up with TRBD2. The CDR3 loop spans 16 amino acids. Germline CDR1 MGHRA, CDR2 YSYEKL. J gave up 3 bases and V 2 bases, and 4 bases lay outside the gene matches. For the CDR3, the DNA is TGCGCCAGCAGCCAATCCCGGACTAGCGGCTACAATGAGCAGTTCTTC. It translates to CASSQSRTSGYNEQFF.

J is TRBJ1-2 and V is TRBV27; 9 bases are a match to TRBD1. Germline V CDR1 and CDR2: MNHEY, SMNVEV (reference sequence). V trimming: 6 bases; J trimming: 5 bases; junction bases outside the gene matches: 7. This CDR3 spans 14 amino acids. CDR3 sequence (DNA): TGTGCCAGCAGCCCGGGACAGGGCAGGTATGGCTACACCTTC. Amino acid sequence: CASSPGQGRYGYTF.

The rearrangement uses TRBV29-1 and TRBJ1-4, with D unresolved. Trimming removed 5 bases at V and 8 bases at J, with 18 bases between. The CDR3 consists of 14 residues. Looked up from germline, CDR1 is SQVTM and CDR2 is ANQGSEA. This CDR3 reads CSVPMSGSIEKLFF. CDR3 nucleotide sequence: TGCAGCGTTCCTATGTCAGGCAGCATCGAAAAACTGTTTTTT. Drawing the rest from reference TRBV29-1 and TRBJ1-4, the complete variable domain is SAVISQKPSRDICQRGTSLTIQCQVDSQVTMMFWYRQQPGQSLTLIATANQGSEATYESGFVIDKFPISRPNLTFSTLTVSNMSPEDSSIYLCSVPMSGSIEKLFFGSGTQLSVL.

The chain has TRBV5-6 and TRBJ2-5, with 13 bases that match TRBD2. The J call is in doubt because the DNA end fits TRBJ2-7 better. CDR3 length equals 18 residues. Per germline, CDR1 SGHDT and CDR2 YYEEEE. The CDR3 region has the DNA TGTGCCAGCAGCTTGGGGACTAGCGGGAGAAAGGTTAAGAACGAGCAGTACTTC. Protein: CASSLGTSGRKVKNEQYF.

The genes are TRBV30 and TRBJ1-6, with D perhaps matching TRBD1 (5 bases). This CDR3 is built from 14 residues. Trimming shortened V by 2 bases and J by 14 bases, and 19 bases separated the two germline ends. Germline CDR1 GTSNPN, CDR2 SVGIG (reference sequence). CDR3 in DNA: TGTGCCTGGAGTAGGCAGGACCGCTCGGGGGCCCTCCACTTT. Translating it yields CAWSRQDRSGALHF.

CDR3 bases: TGTGCCAGCAGGCCTACTAGCGGGGACACAGATACGCAGTATTTT. This sequence encodes CASRPTSGDTDTQYF. The chain uses TRBV7-9 and TRBJ2-3; 10 bases match TRBD2. This CDR3 has 15 amino acids. Germline V gives CDR1 SEHNR, CDR2 FQNEAQ (reference sequence). Trimming at V came to 6 bases and at J to 2 bases, leaving 5 bases not matched to a gene.

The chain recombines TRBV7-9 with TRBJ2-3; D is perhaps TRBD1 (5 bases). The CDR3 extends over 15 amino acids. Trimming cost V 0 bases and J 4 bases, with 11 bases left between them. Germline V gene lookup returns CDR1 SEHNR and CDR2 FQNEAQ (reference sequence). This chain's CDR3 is CASSLAKGSADTQYF. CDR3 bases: TGTGCCAGCAGCTTAGCGAAGGGGTCCGCAGATACGCAGTATTTT.

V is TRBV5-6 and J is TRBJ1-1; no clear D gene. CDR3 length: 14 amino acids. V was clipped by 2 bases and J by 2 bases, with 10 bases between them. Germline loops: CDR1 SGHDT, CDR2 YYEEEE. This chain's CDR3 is CASSFPTTNTEAFF. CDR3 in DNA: TGTGCCAGCAGCTTTCCGACAACCAACACTGAAGCTTTCTTT.

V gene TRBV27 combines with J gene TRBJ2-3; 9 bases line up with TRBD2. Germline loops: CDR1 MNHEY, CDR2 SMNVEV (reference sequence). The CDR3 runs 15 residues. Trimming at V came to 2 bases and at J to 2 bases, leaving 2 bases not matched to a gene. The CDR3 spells CASSLLAGYTDTQYF. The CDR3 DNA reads TGTGCCAGCAGTTTACTAGCGGGGTACACAGATACGCAGTATTTT.

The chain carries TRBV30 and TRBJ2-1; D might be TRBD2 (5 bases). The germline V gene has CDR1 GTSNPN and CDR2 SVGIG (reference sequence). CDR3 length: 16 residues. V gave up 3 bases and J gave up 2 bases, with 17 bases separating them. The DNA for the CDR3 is TGTGCCTGGAGGCACCTAGTATCGGGAACCTACAATGAGCAGTTCTTC. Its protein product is CAWRHLVSGTYNEQFF.

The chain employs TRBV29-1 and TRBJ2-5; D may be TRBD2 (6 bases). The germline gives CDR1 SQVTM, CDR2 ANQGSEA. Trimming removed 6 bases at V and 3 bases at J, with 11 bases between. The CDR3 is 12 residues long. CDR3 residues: CSVNRGKETQYF. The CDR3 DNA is TGCAGCGTGAACCGGGGGAAAGAGACCCAGTACTTC.

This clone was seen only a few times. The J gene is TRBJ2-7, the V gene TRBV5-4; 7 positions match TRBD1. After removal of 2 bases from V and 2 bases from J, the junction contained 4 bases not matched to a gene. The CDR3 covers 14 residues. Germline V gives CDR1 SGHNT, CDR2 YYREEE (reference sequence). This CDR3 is CASSFPDRTYEQYF. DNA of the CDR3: TGTGCCAGCAGCTTCCCGGACAGGACCTACGAGCAGTACTTC. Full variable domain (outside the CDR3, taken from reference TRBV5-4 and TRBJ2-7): ETGVTQSPTHLIKTRGQQVTLRCSSQSGHNTVSWYQQALGQGPQFIFQYYREEENGRGNFPPRFSGLQFPNYSSELNVNALELDDSALYLCASSFPDRTYEQYFGPGTRLTVT.

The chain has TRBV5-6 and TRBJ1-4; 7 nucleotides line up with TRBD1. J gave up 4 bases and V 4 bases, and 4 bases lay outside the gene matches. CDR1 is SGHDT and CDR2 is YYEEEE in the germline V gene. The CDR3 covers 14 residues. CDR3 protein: CASSRQGYNEKLFF. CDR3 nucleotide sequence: TGTGCCAGCAGCCGACAGGGCTATAATGAAAAACTGTTTTTT.

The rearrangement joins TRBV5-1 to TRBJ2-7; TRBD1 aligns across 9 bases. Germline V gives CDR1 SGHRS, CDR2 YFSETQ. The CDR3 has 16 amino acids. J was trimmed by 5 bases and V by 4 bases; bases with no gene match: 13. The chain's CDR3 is CASSRTPGQGTHEQYF. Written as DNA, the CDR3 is TGCGCCAGCAGCCGAACACCGGGACAGGGTACCCACGAGCAGTACTTC. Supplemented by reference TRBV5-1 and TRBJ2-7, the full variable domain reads KAGVTQTPRYLIKTRGQQVTLSCSPISGHRSVSWYQQTPGQGLQFLFEYFSETQRNKGNFPGRFSGRQFSNSRSEMNVSTLELGDSALYLCASSRTPGQGTHEQYFGPGTRLTVT.

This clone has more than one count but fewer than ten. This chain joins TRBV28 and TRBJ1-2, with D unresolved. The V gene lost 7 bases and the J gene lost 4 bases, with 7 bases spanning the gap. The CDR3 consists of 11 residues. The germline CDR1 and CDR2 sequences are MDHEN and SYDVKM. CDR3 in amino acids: CASTHSYGYTF. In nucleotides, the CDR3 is TGTGCCAGCACCCACAGCTATGGCTACACCTTC.

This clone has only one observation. CDR3 region: CASSGTSRPQETQYF. The CDR3 DNA follows: TGCGCCAGCAGCGGGACTAGCAGACCTCAAGAGACCCAGTACTTC. The V call is TRBV5-1, the J call TRBJ2-5; 9 bases map to TRBD2. The CDR3 runs to 15 residues. J was trimmed by 2 bases and V by 4 bases; bases with no gene match: 6. Germline loops: CDR1 SGHRS, CDR2 YFSETQ. Combining the CDR3 with reference TRBV5-1 and TRBJ2-5 gives the whole variable domain KAGVTQTPRYLIKTRGQQVTLSCSPISGHRSVSWYQQTPGQGLQFLFEYFSETQRNKGNFPGRFSGRQFSNSRSEMNVSTLELGDSALYLCASSGTSRPQETQYFGPGTRLLVL.

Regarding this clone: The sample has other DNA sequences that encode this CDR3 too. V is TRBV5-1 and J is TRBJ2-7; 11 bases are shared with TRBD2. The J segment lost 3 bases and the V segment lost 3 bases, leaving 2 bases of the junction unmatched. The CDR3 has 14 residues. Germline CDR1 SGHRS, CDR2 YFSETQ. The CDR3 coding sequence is TGCGCCAGCAGCTCCGGGACTAGCGGCTACGAGCAGTACTTC. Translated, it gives CASSSGTSGYEQYF.